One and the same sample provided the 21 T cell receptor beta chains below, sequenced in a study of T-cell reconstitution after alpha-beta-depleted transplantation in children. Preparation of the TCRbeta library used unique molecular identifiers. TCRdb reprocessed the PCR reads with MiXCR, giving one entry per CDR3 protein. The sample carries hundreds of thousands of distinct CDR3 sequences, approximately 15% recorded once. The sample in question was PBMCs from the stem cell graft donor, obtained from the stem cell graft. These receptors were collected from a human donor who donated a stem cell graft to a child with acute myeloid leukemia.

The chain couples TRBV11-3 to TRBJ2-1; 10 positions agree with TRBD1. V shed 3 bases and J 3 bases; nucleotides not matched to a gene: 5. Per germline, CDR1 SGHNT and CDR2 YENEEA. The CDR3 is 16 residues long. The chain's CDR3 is CASSLTGTGDYNEQFF. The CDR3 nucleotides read TGTGCCAGCAGCTTGACCGGGACAGGGGACTACAATGAGCAGTTCTTC.

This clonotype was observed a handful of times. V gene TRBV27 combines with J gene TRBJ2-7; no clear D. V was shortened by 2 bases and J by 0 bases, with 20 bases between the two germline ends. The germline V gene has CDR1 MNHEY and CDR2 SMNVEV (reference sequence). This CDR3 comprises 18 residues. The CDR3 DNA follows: TGTGCCAGCAGTTTAACTGCGTTTTTTGAAAAGTTCTCCTACGAGCAGTACTTC. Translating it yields CASSLTAFFEKFSYEQYF.

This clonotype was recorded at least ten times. CDR3 bases: TGTGCCATCGAGGCTCAGTCCGAGGGCTACACCTTC. Protein sequence: CAIEAQSEGYTF. The chain recombines TRBV10-3 with TRBJ1-2; D not resolved. Trimming took 8 bases from V and 8 from J, leaving 15 bases between them. Germline V gives CDR1 ENHRY, CDR2 SYGVKD. This CDR3 region has 12 residues.

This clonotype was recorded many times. The CDR3 DNA follows: TGCAGTGCTAGGGCCCCTGGGGCCAACGTCCTGACTTTC. Translated, it gives CSARAPGANVLTF. The chain employs TRBV20-1 and TRBJ2-6; D is unresolved. Germline V gene lookup returns CDR1 DFQATT and CDR2 SNEGSKA (reference sequence). The CDR3 extends over 13 amino acids. The ends were cut back, 3 bases at V and 2 bases at J, with 5 bases in the middle.

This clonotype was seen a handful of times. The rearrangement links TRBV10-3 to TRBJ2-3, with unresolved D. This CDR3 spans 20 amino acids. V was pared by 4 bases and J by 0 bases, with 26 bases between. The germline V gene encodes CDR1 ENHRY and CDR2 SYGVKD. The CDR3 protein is CAISGSIGPNSRASTDTQYF. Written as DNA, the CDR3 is TGTGCCATCAGTGGATCGATCGGCCCCAACTCCCGAGCCAGCACAGATACGCAGTATTTT.

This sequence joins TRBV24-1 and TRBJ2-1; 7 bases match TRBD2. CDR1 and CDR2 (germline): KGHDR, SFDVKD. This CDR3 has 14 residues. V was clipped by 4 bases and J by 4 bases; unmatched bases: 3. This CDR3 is CATSEGSGYNEQFF. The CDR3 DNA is TGTGCCACCAGTGAGGGTAGCGGGTACAATGAGCAGTTCTTC.

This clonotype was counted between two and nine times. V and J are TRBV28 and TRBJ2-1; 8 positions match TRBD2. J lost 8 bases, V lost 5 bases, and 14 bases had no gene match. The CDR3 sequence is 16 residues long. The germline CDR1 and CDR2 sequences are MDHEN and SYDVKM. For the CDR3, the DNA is TGTGCCAGCAGTCTAAGTGGCGGGGGGTCTAAGGATGAGCAGTTCTTC. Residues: CASSLSGGGSKDEQFF. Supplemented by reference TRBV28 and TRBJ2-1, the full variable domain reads DVKVTQSSRYLVKRTGEKVFLECVQDMDHENMFWYRQDPGLGLRLIYFSYDVKMKEKGDIPEGYSVSREKKERFSLILESASTNQTSMYLCASSLSGGGSKDEQFFGPGTRLTVL.

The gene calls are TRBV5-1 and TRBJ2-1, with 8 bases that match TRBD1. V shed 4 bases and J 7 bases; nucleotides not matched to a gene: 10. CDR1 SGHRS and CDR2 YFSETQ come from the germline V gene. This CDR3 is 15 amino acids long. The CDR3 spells CASSLRTGKENEQFF. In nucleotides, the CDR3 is TGCGCCAGCAGCCTTAGGACAGGGAAGGAGAATGAGCAGTTCTTC.

CDR3 amino acids: CASSYSGGAGGDTQYF. The DNA for the CDR3 is TGTGCCAGCAGTTACAGCGGGGGGGCTGGGGGAGATACGCAGTATTTT. This chain joins TRBV6-5 and TRBJ2-3; 10 positions agree with TRBD2. V lost 2 bases to trimming and J lost 5 bases; unmatched junction nucleotides: 7. The CDR3 has 16 amino acids. CDR1 MNHEY and CDR2 SVGAGI come from the germline V gene.

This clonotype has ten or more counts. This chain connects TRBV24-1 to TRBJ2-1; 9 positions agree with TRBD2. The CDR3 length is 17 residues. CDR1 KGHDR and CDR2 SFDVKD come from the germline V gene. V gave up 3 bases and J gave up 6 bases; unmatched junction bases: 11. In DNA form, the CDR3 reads TGTGCCACCAGTGATCCGTTAGCGGGGGCCCCGGGCAATGAGCAGTTCTTC. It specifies CATSDPLAGAPGNEQFF.

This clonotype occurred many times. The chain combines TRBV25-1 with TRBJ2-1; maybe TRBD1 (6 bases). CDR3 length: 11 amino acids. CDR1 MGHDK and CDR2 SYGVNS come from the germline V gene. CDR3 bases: TGTGCAACAGGTAGGGGGAATGAGCAGTTCTTC. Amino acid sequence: CATGRGNEQFF.

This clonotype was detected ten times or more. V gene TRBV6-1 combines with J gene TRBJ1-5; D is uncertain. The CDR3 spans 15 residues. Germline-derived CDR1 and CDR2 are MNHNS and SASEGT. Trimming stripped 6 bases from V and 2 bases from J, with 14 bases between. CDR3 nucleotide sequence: TGTGCCAGCAGCAGCGGATACCTCGGCAATCAGCCCCAGCATTTT. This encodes CASSSGYLGNQPQHF.

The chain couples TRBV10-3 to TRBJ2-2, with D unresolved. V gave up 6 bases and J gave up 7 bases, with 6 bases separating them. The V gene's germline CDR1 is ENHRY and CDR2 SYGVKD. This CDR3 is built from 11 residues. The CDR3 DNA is TGTGCCATCAGGGCAGGCGGGGAGCTGTTTTTT. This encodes CAIRAGGELFF.

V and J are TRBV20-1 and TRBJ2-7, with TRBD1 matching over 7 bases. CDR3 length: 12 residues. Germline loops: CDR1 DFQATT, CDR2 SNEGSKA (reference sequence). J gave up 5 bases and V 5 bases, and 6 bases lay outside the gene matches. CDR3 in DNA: TGCAGTGCTTACAGGGGTCCCAACGAGCAGTACTTC. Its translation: CSAYRGPNEQYF.

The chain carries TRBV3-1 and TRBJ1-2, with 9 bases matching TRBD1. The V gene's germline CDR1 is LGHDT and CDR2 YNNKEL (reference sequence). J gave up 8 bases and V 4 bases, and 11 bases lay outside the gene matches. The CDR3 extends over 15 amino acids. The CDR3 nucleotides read TGTGCCAGCAGCCCACACAGGGGGCGCCGTAGGGGCTACACCTTC. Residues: CASSPHRGRRRGYTF.

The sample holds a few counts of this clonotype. The CDR3 nucleotides are TGCAGCTCTACGGGACTAGAAGAGACCCAGTACTTC. This encodes CSSTGLEETQYF. The chain employs TRBV29-1 and TRBJ2-5, with 8 bases matching TRBD2. The germline gives CDR1 SQVTM, CDR2 ANQGSEA. The CDR3 spans 12 residues. With V trimmed by 8 bases and J by 3 bases, 5 bases remained unmatched.

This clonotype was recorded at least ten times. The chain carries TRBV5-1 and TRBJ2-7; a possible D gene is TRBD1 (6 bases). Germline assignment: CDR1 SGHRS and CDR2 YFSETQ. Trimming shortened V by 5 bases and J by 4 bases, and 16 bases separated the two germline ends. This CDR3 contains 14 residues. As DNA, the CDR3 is TGCGCCAGCAGTTCTATGACAGGCCAATACGAGCAGTACTTC. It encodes CASSSMTGQYEQYF.

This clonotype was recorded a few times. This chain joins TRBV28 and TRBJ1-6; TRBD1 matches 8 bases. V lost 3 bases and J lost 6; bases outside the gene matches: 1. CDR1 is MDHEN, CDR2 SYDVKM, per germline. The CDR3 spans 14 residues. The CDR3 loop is CASSLTGVNSPLHF. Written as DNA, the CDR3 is TGTGCCAGCAGTTTGACAGGGGTTAATTCACCCCTCCACTTT.

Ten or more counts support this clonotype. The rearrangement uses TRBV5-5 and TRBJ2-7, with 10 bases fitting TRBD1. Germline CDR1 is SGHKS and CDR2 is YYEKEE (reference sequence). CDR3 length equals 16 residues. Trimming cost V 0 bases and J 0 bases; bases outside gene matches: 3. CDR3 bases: TGTGCCAGCAGCTTGGGACAGGGGGCAGTCTCCTACGAGCAGTACTTC. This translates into CASSLGQGAVSYEQYF. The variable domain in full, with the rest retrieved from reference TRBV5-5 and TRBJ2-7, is DAGVTQSPTHLIKTRGQQVTLRCSPISGHKSVSWYQQVLGQGPQFIFQYYEKEERGRGNFPDRFSARQFPNYSSELNVNALLLGDSALYLCASSLGQGAVSYEQYFGPGTRLTVT.

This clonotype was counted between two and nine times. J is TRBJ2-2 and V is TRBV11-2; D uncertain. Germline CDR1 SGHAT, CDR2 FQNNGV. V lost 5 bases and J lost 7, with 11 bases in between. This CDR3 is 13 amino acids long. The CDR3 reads CASSPQTGGELFF. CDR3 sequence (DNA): TGTGCCAGCAGCCCGCAGACGGGCGGGGAGCTGTTTTTT.

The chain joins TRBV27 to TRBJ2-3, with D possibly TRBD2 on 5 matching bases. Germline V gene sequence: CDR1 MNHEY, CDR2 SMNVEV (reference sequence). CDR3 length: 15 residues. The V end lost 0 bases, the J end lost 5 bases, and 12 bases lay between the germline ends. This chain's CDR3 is CASSLSRGPGDTQYF. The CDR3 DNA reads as TGTGCCAGCAGTTTATCGCGAGGGCCGGGAGATACGCAGTATTTT.